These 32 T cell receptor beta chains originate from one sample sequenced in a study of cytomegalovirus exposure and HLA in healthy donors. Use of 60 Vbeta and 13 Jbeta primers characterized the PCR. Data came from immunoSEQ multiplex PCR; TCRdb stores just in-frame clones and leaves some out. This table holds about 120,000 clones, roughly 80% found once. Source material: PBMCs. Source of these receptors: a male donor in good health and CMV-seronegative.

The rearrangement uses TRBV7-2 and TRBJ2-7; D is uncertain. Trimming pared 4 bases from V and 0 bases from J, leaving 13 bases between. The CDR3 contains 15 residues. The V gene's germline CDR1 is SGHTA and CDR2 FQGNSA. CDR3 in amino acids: CASSSSPGYSYEQYF. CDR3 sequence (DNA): TGTGCCAGCAGCTCCTCCCCGGGTTACTCCTACGAGCAGTACTTC.

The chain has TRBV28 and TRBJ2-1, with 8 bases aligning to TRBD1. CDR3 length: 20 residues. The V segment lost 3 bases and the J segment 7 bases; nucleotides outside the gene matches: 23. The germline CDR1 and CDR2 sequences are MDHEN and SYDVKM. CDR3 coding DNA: TGTGCCAGCAGTTTCAGGGACAGGCTATATGGAGGTATAAGAAAAAATGAGCAGTTCTTC. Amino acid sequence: CASSFRDRLYGGIRKNEQFF.

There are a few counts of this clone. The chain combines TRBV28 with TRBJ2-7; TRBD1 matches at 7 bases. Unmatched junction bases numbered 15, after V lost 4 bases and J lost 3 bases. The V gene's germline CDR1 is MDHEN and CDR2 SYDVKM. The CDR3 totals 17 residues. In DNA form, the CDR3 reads TGTGCCAGCAGTTCGCCACCGGACAGGCCCGACGACTACGAGCAGTACTTC. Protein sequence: CASSSPPDRPDDYEQYF.

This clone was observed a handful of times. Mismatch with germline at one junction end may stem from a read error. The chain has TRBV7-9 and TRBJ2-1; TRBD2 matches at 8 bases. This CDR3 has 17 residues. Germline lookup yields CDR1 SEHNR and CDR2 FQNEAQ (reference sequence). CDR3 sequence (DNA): TGTTCCAGCAGCCCTAGGACTAGCCCCCGGGCCTACAATGAGCAGTTCTTC. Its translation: CSSSPRTSPRAYNEQFF.

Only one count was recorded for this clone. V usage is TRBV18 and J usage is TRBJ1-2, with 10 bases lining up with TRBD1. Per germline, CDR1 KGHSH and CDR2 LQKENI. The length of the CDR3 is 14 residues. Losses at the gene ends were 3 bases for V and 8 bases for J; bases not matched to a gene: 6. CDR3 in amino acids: CASSPPGQGRGYTF. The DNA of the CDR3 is TGTGCCAGCTCACCCCCGGGACAGGGGAGAGGCTACACCTTC.

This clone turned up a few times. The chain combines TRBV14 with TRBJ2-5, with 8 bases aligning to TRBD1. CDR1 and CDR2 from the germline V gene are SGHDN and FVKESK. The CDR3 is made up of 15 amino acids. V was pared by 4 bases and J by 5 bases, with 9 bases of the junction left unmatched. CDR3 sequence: CASSRIGQGQETQYF. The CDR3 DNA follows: TGTGCCAGCAGCCGGATTGGACAGGGCCAGGAGACCCAGTACTTC.

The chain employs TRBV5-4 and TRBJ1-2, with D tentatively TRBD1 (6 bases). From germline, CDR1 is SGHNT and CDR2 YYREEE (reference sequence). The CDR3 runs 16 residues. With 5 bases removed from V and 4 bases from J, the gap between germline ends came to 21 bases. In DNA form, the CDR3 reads TGTGCCAGCAGTACATCTCTGGGGGGGGGCACCTATGGCTACACCTTC. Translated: CASSTSLGGGTYGYTF.

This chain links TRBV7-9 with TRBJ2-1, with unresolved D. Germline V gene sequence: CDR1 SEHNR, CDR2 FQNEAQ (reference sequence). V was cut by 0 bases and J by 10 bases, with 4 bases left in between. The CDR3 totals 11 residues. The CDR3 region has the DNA TGTGCCAGCAGCTTAGCTCGGGAGCAGTTCTTC. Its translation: CASSLAREQFF.

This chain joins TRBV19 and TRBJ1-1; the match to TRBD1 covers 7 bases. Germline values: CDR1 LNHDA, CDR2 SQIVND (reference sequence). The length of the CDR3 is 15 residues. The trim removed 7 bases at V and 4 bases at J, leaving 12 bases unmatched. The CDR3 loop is CASTSQGGLVTEAFF. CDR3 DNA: TGTGCCAGTACCTCTCAAGGGGGCCTTGTCACTGAAGCTTTCTTT. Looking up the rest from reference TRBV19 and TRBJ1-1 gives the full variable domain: DGGITQSPKYLFRKEGQNVTLSCEQNLNHDAMYWYRQDPGQGLRLIYYSQIVNDFQKGDIAEGYSVSREKKESFPLTVTSAQKNPTAFYLCASTSQGGLVTEAFFGQGTRLTVV.

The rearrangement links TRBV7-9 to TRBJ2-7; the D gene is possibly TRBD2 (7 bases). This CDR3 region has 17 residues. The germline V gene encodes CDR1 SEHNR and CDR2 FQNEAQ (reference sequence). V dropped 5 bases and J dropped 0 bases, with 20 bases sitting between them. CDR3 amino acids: CASSQGGGGPTSYEQYF. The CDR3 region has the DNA TGTGCCAGCAGCCAAGGTGGCGGGGGCCCAACCTCCTACGAGCAGTACTTC.

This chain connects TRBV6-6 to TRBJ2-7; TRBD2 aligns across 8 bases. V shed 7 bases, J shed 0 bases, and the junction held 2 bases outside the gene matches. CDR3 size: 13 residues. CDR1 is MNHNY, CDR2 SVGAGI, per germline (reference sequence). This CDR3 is CASKAGDSYEQYF. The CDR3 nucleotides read TGTGCCAGCAAAGCGGGAGACTCCTACGAGCAGTACTTC.

CDR3: CASSTGRDYEQYF. The CDR3 DNA reads TGTGCCAGCAGTACCGGGAGAGACTACGAGCAGTACTTC. The chain is built from TRBV6-6 and TRBJ2-7; the D gene is possibly TRBD2 (6 bases). The CDR3 totals 13 residues. V lost 5 bases and J 3 bases, leaving 11 bases between the germline ends. Germline V gene lookup returns CDR1 MNHNY and CDR2 SVGAGI (reference sequence).

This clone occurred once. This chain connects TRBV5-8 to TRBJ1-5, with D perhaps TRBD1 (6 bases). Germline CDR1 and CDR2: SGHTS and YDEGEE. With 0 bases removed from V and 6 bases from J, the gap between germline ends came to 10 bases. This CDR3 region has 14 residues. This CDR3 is CASSLGGHVQPQHF. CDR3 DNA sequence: TGTGCCAGCAGCTTGGGGGGGCACGTTCAGCCCCAGCATTTT.

Written as DNA, the CDR3 is TGTGCCAGCAGCCAGTCGGCTAGCTACTCCTACGAGCAGTACTTC. Encoded protein: CASSQSASYSYEQYF. The V gene is TRBV7-9, the J gene TRBJ2-7; weak D call: TRBD2 (5 bases). The germline gives CDR1 SEHNR, CDR2 FQNEAQ (reference sequence). The V end was cut by 5 bases, the J end by 0 bases, with 14 bases between. The length of the CDR3 is 15 residues.

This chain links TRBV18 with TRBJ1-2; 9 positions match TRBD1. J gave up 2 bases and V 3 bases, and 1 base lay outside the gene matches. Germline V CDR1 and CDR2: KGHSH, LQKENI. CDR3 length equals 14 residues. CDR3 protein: CASSPGTGNYGYTF. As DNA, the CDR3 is TGTGCCAGCTCACCCGGGACAGGGAACTATGGCTACACCTTC.

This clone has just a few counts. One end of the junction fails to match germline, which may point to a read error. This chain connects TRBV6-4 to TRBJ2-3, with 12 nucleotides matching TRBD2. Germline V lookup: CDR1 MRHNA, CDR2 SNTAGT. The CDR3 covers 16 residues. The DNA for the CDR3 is TGTGCCAGCAGTGACGGTCGACTAGCGGGGGCCTGCGGGGGGGTATTT. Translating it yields CASSDGRLAGACGGVF.

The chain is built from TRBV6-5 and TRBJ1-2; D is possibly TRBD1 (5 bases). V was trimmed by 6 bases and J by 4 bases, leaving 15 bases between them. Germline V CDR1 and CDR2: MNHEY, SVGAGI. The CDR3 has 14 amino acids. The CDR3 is CASRDRQTFYGYTF. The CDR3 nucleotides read TGTGCCAGCAGAGACCGACAGACCTTCTATGGCTACACCTTC.

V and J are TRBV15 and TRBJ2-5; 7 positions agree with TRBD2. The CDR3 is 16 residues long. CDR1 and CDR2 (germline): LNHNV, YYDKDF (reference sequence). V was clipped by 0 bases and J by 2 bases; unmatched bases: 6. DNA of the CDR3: TGTGCCACCAGCAGAGATTTTCTAGCGGTGCAAGAGACCCAGTACTTC. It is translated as CATSRDFLAVQETQYF.

The CDR3 DNA sequence: TGCGCCAGCAGTGTCCTCCTGAGCACCGGGGAGCTGTTTTTT. Translated: CASSVLLSTGELFF. This rearrangement joins TRBV10-2 to TRBJ2-2; D remains ambiguous. There are 14 residues in the CDR3. The germline gives CDR1 WSHSY, CDR2 SAAADI. V gave up 4 bases and J gave up 4 bases, with 10 bases separating them.

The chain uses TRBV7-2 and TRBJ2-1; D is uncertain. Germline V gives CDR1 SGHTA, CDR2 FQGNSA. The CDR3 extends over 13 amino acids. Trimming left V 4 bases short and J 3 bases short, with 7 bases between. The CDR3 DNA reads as TGTGCCAGCAGCTGGTCTAGCTACAATGAGCAGTTCTTC. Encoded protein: CASSWSSYNEQFF.

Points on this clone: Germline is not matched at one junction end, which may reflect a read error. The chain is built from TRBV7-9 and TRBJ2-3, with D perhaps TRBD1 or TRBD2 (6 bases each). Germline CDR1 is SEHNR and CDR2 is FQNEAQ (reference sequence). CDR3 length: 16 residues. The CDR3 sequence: CSSSLADSFGTDTQYF. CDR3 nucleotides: TGTTCCAGCAGCTTAGCGGACAGTTTTGGTACAGATACGCAGTATTTT.

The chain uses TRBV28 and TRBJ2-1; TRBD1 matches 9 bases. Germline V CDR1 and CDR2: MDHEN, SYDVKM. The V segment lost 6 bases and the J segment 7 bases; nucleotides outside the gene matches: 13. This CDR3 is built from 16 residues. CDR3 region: CASRQIGTGINNEQFF. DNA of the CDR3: TGTGCCAGCAGACAGATCGGGACAGGGATTAATAATGAGCAGTTCTTC.

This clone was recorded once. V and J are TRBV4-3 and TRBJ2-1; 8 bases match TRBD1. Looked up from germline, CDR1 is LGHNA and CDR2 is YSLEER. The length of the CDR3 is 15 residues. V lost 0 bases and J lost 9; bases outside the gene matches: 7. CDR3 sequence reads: CASSQDAAGGVEQFF. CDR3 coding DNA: TGCGCCAGCAGCCAAGATGCGGCAGGGGGCGTTGAGCAGTTCTTC.

CDR3 bases: TGTGCCAGCAGCCTGACAGGGATGAATGAGCAGTTCTTC. It codes for CASSLTGMNEQFF. The rearrangement uses TRBV5-4 and TRBJ2-1; 7 bases align to TRBD1. CDR3 size: 13 residues. Looked up from germline, CDR1 is SGHNT and CDR2 is YYREEE (reference sequence). V trimming: 4 bases; J trimming: 7 bases; junction bases outside the gene matches: 5.

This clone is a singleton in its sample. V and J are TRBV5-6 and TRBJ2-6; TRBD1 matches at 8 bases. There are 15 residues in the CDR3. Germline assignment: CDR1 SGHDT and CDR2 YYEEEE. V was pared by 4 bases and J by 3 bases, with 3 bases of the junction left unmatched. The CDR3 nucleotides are TGTGCCAGCAGCCACAGGGGGTTTGGGGCCAACGTCCTGACTTTC. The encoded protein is CASSHRGFGANVLTF.

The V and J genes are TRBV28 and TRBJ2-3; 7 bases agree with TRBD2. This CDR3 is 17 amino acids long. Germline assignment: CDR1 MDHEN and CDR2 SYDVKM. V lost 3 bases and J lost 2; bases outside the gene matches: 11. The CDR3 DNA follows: TGTGCCAGCAGTTTTGTGCGGCTAGCGGACCTCACAGATACGCAGTATTTT. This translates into CASSFVRLADLTDTQYF.

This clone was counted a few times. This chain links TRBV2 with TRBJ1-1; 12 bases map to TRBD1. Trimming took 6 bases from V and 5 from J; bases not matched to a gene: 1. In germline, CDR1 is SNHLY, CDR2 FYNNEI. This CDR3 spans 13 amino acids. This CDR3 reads CASRGQGATEAFF. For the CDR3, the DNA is TGTGCCAGCAGGGGACAGGGGGCGACTGAAGCTTTCTTT. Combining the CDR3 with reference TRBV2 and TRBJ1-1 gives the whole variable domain EPEVTQTPSHQVTQMGQEVILRCVPISNHLYFYWYRQILGQKVEFLVSFYNNEISEKSEIFDDQFSVERPDGSNFTLKIRSTKLEDSAMYFCASRGQGATEAFFGQGTRLTVV.

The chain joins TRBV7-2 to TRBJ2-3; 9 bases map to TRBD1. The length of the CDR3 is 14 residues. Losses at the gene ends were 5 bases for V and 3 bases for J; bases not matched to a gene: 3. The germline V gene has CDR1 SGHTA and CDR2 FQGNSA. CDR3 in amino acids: CASSTDRGTDTQYF. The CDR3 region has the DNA TGTGCCAGCAGCACGGACAGGGGTACAGATACGCAGTATTTT.

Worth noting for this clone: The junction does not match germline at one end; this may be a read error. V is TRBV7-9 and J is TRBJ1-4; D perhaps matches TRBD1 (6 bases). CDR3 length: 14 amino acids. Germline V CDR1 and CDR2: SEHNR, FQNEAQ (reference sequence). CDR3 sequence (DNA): TGTTCCAGCAGCGGACAGCCGATTAATGAAAAACTGTTTTTT. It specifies CSSSGQPINEKLFF.

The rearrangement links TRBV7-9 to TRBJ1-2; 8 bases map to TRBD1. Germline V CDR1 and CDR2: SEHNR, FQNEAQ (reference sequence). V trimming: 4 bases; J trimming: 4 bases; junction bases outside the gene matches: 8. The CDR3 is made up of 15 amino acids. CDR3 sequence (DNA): TGTGCCAGCAGCTCGAGGACAGGGTCTGGCTATGGCTACACCTTC. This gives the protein CASSSRTGSGYGYTF.

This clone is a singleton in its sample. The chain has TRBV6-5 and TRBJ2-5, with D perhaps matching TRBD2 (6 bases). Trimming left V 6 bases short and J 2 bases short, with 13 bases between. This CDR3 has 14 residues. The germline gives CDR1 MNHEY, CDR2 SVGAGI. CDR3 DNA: TGTGCCAGCAGGCGGCTGGCGGGACAAGAGACCCAGTACTTC. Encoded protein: CASRRLAGQETQYF.

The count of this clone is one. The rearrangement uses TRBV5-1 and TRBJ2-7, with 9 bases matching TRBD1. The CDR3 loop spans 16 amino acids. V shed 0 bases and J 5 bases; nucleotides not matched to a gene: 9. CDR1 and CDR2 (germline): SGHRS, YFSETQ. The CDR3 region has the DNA TGCGCCAGCAGCTTGGCTTCCGGGACAGGGAGCCACGAGCAGTACTTC. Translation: CASSLASGTGSHEQYF.